The sequence of this TCR beta chain was determined in a study of T cells in Graves' hyperthyroidism and ophthalmopathy. Regarding this clonotype: Its antigen is unidentified.

The CDR3 regions of TCR beta were amplified from RNA transcripts. In the first-round RT-PCR of the TCR CDR3, the HTBI primer set was used. TCRdb re-called the multiplex PCR reads with MiXCR, one entry per CDR3 protein. Of fewer than 600,000 distinct CDR3 sequences in the sample, around 15% were seen once. Germline CDR1 and CDR2: SGHTA and FQGNSA. V dropped 1 base and J dropped 8 bases, with 14 bases sitting between them. CDR3 length equals 15 residues. Overall study findings and caveats: Blood also contained most expanded thyroid clonotypes above 0.001.

This rearrangement joins TRBV7-2 to TRBJ1-4; weak D call: TRBD1 (6 bases). The sequence was collected from a woman aged 40 to 50 with Graves' hyperthyroidism. Sequencing was done on a sample of blood. The CDR3 region has the DNA TGTGCCAGCAGCTTAGATAGGGGGGGGAGCGAAAAACTGTTTTTT. This codes for CASSLDRGGSEKLFF.